This TCR beta chain was sequenced in a study of identifying expanded T cells in peripheral blood. Worth noting for this clone: Its target is unknown.

During the collection period, no donor immune events like infections were recorded. This table comes from immunoSEQ multiplex PCR, and its TCRdb copy is limited to in-frame clones, with some not included. The table includes 65,000 to 95,000 clones, about 83% detected once. Notes on the study in general: About 1.3 clones differed between technical replicates, versus roughly 16 and 20 over time. Clone count variance between roughly 2-week samples rose with total template count.

J lost 3 bases, V lost 1 base, and 12 bases had no gene match. CDR1 and CDR2 from the germline V gene are SGHTA and FQGNSA. The CDR3 is 18 amino acids. The gene calls are TRBV7-2 and TRBJ1-1, with 9 nucleotides matching TRBD1. This TCR derives from a person aged 18 to 70 in good health. Sequencing was carried out using blood. This CDR3 reads CASSLGIGTGRYYTEAFF. CDR3 in DNA: TGTGCCAGCAGCTTAGGTATCGGGACAGGGAGGTACTACACTGAAGCTTTCTTT.